This T cell receptor beta chain originates from a study of cytomegalovirus exposure and HLA in healthy donors. General study findings and limits: High specificity and sensitivity for cytomegalovirus status were reported for the classifier.

PCR primers comprised 60 Vbeta and 13 Jbeta primers. In the authors' workflow: Unique TCR beta chains totaled roughly 79 million in a later count, with 8.5 million to 12 million of them shared. Clones were read by immunoSEQ multiplex PCR, and TCRdb kept only the in-frame ones, dropping some. The V and J calls and clone size are taken from that table; D and trimming were inferred from the DNA. The sample has approximately 140,000 clones, approximately 79% seen once; the top ten hold roughly 6.3%. The V gene lost 6 bases and the J gene lost 8 bases, with 16 bases spanning the gap. Germline V gives CDR1 SNHLY, CDR2 FYNNEI. The CDR3 totals 14 residues. Comment on this clone: What it recognizes is unknown.

This sequence joins TRBV2 and TRBJ2-2; D might be TRBD2 (6 bases). The TCR originated in a man aged 45 to 65 in good health and CMV-seropositive. The material sequenced was PBMCs. CDR3 nucleotide sequence: TGTGCCAGCAGCCGGGACTTGAAGTGGGGGGAGCTGTTTTTT. This codes for CASSRDLKWGELFF.